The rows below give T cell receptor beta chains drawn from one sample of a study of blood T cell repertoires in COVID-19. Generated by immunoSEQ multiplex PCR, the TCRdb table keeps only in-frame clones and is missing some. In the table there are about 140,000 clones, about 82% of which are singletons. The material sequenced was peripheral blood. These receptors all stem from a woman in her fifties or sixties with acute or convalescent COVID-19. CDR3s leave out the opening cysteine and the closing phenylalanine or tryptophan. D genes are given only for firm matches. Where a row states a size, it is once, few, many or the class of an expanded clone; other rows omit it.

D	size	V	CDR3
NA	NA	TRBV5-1	ASSLEGNSGNTIY
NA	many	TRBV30	AWSTWGGSNTEAF
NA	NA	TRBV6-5	ASSTGPDHISPLH
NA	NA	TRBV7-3	ASSQDRTQEAF
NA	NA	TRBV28	ASSSPPGETQY
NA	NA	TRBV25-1	ASTTPGGGKYEQY
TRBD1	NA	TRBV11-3	ASSPQGDYGYT
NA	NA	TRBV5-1	ASSFGARTSTDTQY
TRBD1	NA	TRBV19	ASSSRDRGRNTEAF
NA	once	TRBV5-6	ASSILNYGYT
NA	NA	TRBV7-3	ASSPQRGYGYT
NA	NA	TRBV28	ASSLAGRSYEQY
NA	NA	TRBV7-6	ASSLAVDLPNEQY
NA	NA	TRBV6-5	APSDTGELF
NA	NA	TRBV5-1	ASEVGGQDTQY
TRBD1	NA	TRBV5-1	ASSQRDRGWGETQY
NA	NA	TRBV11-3	ASSLEGQPGETQY
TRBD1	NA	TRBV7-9	ASSTGQGHYGYT
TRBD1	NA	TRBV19	ASTTLTGKLFGYT
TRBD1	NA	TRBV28	ASSTPGQGTYEKLF
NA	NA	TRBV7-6	ASNELGGKSPLH
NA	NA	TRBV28	ASSSFMIRVGSGQPQH
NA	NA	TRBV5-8	ASSLADSMNTEAF
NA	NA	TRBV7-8	ASGQSGYSYNEQF
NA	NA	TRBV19	ASSRGGPDGYT
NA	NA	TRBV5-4	ASSLQGTEAF
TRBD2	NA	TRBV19	ASSPHQRGSYEQY
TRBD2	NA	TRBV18	ASSPRGDQETQY
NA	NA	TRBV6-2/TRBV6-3	ASSYAKAGSGSNQPQH
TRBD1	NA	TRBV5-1	ASSLEGQDNSPLH
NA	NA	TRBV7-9	ASSSQGYEQF
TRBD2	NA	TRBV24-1	ATSERGLANEQF
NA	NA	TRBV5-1	ASSPAGGLTNEKLF
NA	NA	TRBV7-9	ASSLSQGNTEAF
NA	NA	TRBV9	ASSPRDTANTGELF
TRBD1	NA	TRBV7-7	ASSTGTGVGYEQY